Below are 18 T cell receptor beta chains sequenced from a single sample in a study of identical twins. Each CDR3 protein gets one entry after TCRdb re-called the 5' RACE reads with MiXCR. Among 1.5 million to 2 million distinct CDR3 sequences listed, around a third were seen once. The sequenced material came from cord blood. The receptors were gathered from a newborn girl in good health.

This clonotype was counted only a few times. A junction end diverges from the germline sequence, so it may reflect a read error. This rearrangement joins TRBV2 to TRBJ1-5, with D possibly matching TRBD1 (5 bases). CDR3 size: 13 residues. CDR1 and CDR2 from the germline V gene are SNHLY and FYNNEI. The CDR3: CASSGAGNQPQHF. The CDR3 DNA follows: TGTGCCAGTAGTGGGGCGGGCAATCAGCCCCAGCATTTT.

The chain joins TRBV7-2 to TRBJ1-2; perhaps TRBD1 as D (6 bases). The CDR3 has 16 residues. Looked up from germline, CDR1 is SGHTA and CDR2 is FQGNSA. Trimming pared 7 bases from V and 3 bases from J, leaving 21 bases between. CDR3 sequence: CASTFGDTRGYYGYTF. The CDR3, as DNA: TGTGCCAGCACCTTTGGGGACACAAGGGGGTACTATGGCTACACCTTC.

The CDR3 loop reads CSASPAGPYNEQFF. Here the CDR3 DNA reads TGCAGTGCTAGTCCGGCGGGTCCATACAATGAGCAGTTCTTC. This rearrangement joins TRBV20-1 to TRBJ2-1, with D possibly TRBD2 on 5 matching bases. Germline assignment: CDR1 DFQATT and CDR2 SNEGSKA (reference sequence). With 3 bases removed from V and 4 bases from J, the gap between germline ends came to 13 bases. The CDR3 is 14 residues long.

This clonotype has more than one count but fewer than ten. V usage is TRBV20-1 and J usage is TRBJ2-6; D possibly corresponds to TRBD1 (5 bases). V lost 5 bases, J lost 1 base, and 9 bases lay in between. The CDR3 has 14 residues. The germline V gene has CDR1 DFQATT and CDR2 SNEGSKA (reference sequence). CDR3 nucleotides: TGCAGTGCTCCTACAGGATCTGGGGCCAACGTCCTGACTTTC. Translating gives CSAPTGSGANVLTF.

Notes on this clonotype: Germline and junction disagree at one end, which may indicate a read error. The rearrangement links TRBV6-6 to TRBJ1-4, with a weak D call TRBD1 (6 bases). The CDR3 is 14 residues long. Germline CDR1 MNHNY, CDR2 SVGAGI (reference sequence). This CDR3 reads CACSLDRTNEKLFF. CDR3 DNA sequence: TGTGCCTGCAGCCTCGACAGGACTAATGAAAAACTGTTTTTT.

This chain uses TRBV27 with TRBJ2-5; D remains ambiguous. The germline V gene has CDR1 MNHEY and CDR2 SMNVEV (reference sequence). Trimming took 8 bases from V and 5 from J, leaving 15 bases between them. The length of the CDR3 is 13 residues. This chain's CDR3 is CASSVVGSETQYF. The CDR3 DNA reads as TGTGCCAGCTCGGTGGTGGGATCTGAGACCCAGTACTTC.

The chain combines TRBV12-3 or TRBV12-4 with TRBJ2-7, with 8 nucleotides matching TRBD1. The CDR3 consists of 13 residues. Trimming removed 8 bases from V and 0 bases from J; junction bases left unmatched: 3. CDR3 in amino acids: CASGGQVSYEQYF. The DNA for the CDR3 is TGTGCCAGCGGGGGACAGGTCTCCTACGAGCAGTACTTC.

The J gene is TRBJ1-6, the V gene TRBV14; TRBD1 agrees at 7 bases. The CDR3 contains 18 residues. CDR1 and CDR2 from the germline V gene are SGHDN and FVKESK. V dropped 4 bases and J dropped 0; count of bases not matched to a gene: 9. CDR3 amino acids: CASSRTGRMSSYNSPLHF. CDR3 DNA: TGTGCCAGCAGCCGGACAGGTCGGATGAGCTCCTATAATTCACCCCTCCACTTT.

The chain has TRBV20-1 and TRBJ1-1, with 7 positions matching TRBD1. Germline assignment: CDR1 DFQATT and CDR2 SNEGSKA (reference sequence). V lost 5 bases and J lost 0; bases outside the gene matches: 6. The CDR3 sequence is 14 residues long. The CDR3 sequence: CSAGRQGLNTEAFF. Here the CDR3 DNA reads TGCAGTGCTGGGAGACAGGGTTTGAACACTGAAGCTTTCTTT.

The chain employs TRBV24-1 and TRBJ2-1; 10 bases are shared with TRBD2. Germline lookup yields CDR1 KGHDR and CDR2 SFDVKD. Germline trimming cut 6 bases from V and 0 bases from J; bases unmatched to any gene: 10. The CDR3 contains 18 residues. CDR3 region: CATSQSRTSGSSYNEQFF. The DNA of the CDR3 is TGTGCCACCAGTCAGTCCCGGACTAGCGGTAGCTCCTACAATGAGCAGTTCTTC.

This clonotype was detected only a few times. The CDR3 sequence is CASRGQRVDNEQFF. The DNA of the CDR3 is TGCGCCAGCAGGGGCCAGAGGGTCGACAATGAGCAGTTCTTC. The genes are TRBV5-1 and TRBJ2-1; tentative D call: TRBD2 (5 bases). The CDR3 is made up of 14 amino acids. V shed 5 bases and J shed 5 bases, with 14 bases lying between them. Germline CDR1 SGHRS, CDR2 YFSETQ.

The J gene is TRBJ2-1, the V gene TRBV7-2; 9 positions agree with TRBD2. Matching the DNA end better, TRBJ2-7 makes the J call doubtful. Looked up from germline, CDR1 is SGHTA and CDR2 is FQGNSA. This CDR3 has 16 amino acids. The CDR3: CASSPIAGVRYNEQYF. The CDR3, as DNA: TGTGCCAGCAGCCCAATAGCGGGGGTACGCTACAATGAGCAGTACTTC.

As regards this clonotype: An end of the junction does not agree with germline; a read error may underlie this. The chain employs TRBV5-1 and TRBJ2-1, with 10 bases that match TRBD1. This CDR3 comprises 15 residues. Looked up from germline, CDR1 is SGHRS and CDR2 is YFSETQ. The CDR3 nucleotides read TGCGCCAGCAGCTTCAGGGACAGGGGTTACAATGTGCAGTTCTTC. Its translation is CASSFRDRGYNVQFF.

The V call is TRBV5-6, the J call TRBJ2-7; tentatively, D is TRBD1 or TRBD2 (5 bases each). V was pared by 4 bases and J by 3 bases, with 14 bases between. Germline V gives CDR1 SGHDT, CDR2 YYEEEE. CDR3 length equals 14 residues. CDR3 DNA sequence: TGTGCCAGCAGCGTATTTTGGGGGAACTACGAGCAGTACTTC. It codes for CASSVFWGNYEQYF.

As for this clonotype: This clone may be a read error of a much larger clone one base away. This sequence joins TRBV28 and TRBJ2-4, with D possibly TRBD1 on 6 matching bases. The assigned J gene may be wrong: the sequence end matches TRBJ2-7 better. Germline lookup yields CDR1 MDHEN and CDR2 SYDVKM. The length of the CDR3 is 13 residues. The CDR3 is CASIRRDTYEQYF. CDR3 nucleotide sequence: TGTGCCAGCATCCGCCGGGACACCTACGAGCAGTACTTC.

This sequence joins TRBV3-1 and TRBJ2-5, with 14 bases fitting TRBD2. Germline CDR1 is LGHDT and CDR2 is YNNKEL (reference sequence). This CDR3 has 18 residues. J lost 2 bases, V lost 3 bases, and 8 bases had no gene match. CDR3 sequence (DNA): TGTGCCAGCAGCCAGGATACTGGACTAGCGGGGGGACAAGAGACCCAGTACTTC. Its protein product is CASSQDTGLAGGQETQYF.

Comments on this clonotype: One end of the junction does not line up with germline, which may come from a read error. The V call is TRBV20-1, the J call TRBJ2-3; TRBD2 agrees at 11 bases. The CDR3 totals 15 residues. Per germline, CDR1 DFQATT and CDR2 SNEGSKA (reference sequence). The CDR3 nucleotides read TGCGGTGCTAGGGAGGGGACTAGCGGATCAGATACGCAGTATTTT. Its protein product is CGAREGTSGSDTQYF.

J is TRBJ2-6 and V is TRBV27, with TRBD1 identical over 7 bases. The CDR3 sequence is 17 residues long. Trimming at V came to 1 base and at J to 3 bases, leaving 6 bases not matched to a gene. CDR1 and CDR2 from the germline V gene are MNHEY and SMNVEV (reference sequence). CDR3 nucleotide sequence: TGTGCCAGCAGTTTATTAAGAGGGGGCGGTGGGGCCAACGTCCTGACTTTC. It yields the protein CASSLLRGGGGANVLTF.